The rows below give T cell receptor beta chains drawn from one sample of a study of blood T cell repertoires in COVID-19. Here immunoSEQ multiplex PCR was the method, and the copy in TCRdb shows in-frame clones only, minus some. Of 100,000 to 150,000 clones in the sample, about four fifths were seen once. What was sequenced was peripheral blood. The receptors come from a man aged 40-55 years with active or convalescent COVID-19. Each CDR3 is given with its conserved first and last residue. D genes are given only for firm matches. Part of the rows lack a size; the others show once, few, many or a class for expanded clones.

v_call: TRBV25-1
j_call: TRBJ1-2
d_call: -
clone_size: -
cdr3_nt: TGTGCCAGCAGTGCGACTCTTCCGGGGGGCTACACCTTC
cdr3_aa: CASSATLPGGYTF

v_call: TRBV9
j_call: TRBJ1-2
d_call: TRBD1
clone_size: -
cdr3_nt: TGTGCCAGCAGCGCGACAGGGGTCCATGGCTACACCTTC
cdr3_aa: CASSATGVHGYTF

v_call: TRBV19
j_call: TRBJ2-2
d_call: -
clone_size: -
cdr3_nt: TGTGCCAGTAGTATAATGGGGGCGAGTAGGGAGCTGTTTTTT
cdr3_aa: CASSIMGASRELFF

v_call: TRBV15
j_call: TRBJ2-1
d_call: TRBD2
clone_size: once
cdr3_nt: TGTGCCACCAGCAGAGTCGACGGCGGGGGACACAATGAGCAGTTCTTC
cdr3_aa: CATSRVDGGGHNEQFF

v_call: TRBV29-1
j_call: TRBJ2-3
d_call: -
clone_size: -
cdr3_nt: TGCAGCGTTACGTACTCTAGCACAGATACGCAGTATTTT
cdr3_aa: CSVTYSSTDTQYF

v_call: TRBV2
j_call: TRBJ1-1
d_call: TRBD1
clone_size: -
cdr3_nt: TGTGCCAGCAGGGGACAGCCGAACACTGAAGCTTTCTTT
cdr3_aa: CASRGQPNTEAFF

v_call: TRBV18
j_call: TRBJ2-7
d_call: -
clone_size: -
cdr3_nt: TGTGCCAGCTCACCACGCCGGCAGGGTGAAGAGCAGTACTTC
cdr3_aa: CASSPRRQGEEQYF

v_call: TRBV6-2/TRBV6-3
j_call: TRBJ1-1
d_call: -
clone_size: -
cdr3_nt: TGTGCCAGCAGTTACAAGCTTGGGGGGGCGGGCACTGAAGCTTTCTTT
cdr3_aa: CASSYKLGGAGTEAFF

v_call: TRBV28
j_call: TRBJ1-5
d_call: -
clone_size: -
cdr3_nt: TGTGCCAGCAGTTTGGGACATTCCAATCAGCCCCAGCATTTT
cdr3_aa: CASSLGHSNQPQHF

v_call: TRBV18
j_call: TRBJ1-5
d_call: -
clone_size: -
cdr3_nt: TGTGCCAGCTCACCAGGTGGGGCCAATCAGCCCCAGCATTTT
cdr3_aa: CASSPGGANQPQHF

v_call: TRBV19
j_call: TRBJ2-7
d_call: TRBD1
clone_size: -
cdr3_nt: TGTGCCACCTCTTACGGGACAGGGGGTACCTACGAGCAGTACTTC
cdr3_aa: CATSYGTGGTYEQYF

v_call: TRBV29-1
j_call: TRBJ1-4
d_call: -
clone_size: -
cdr3_nt: TGCAGCGTTGGGGAGGGGGTTAATGAAAAACTGTTTTTT
cdr3_aa: CSVGEGVNEKLFF

v_call: TRBV4-1
j_call: TRBJ2-1
d_call: TRBD2
clone_size: -
cdr3_nt: TGCGCCAGCAGCCGAGAGCGGGGGGGCTTCAATGAGCAGTTCTTC
cdr3_aa: CASSRERGGFNEQFF

v_call: TRBV2
j_call: TRBJ1-4
d_call: TRBD1
clone_size: -
cdr3_nt: TGTGCCAGCGGTAGAATTCCGGGACAGGGGGAAAAACTGTTTTTT
cdr3_aa: CASGRIPGQGEKLFF

v_call: TRBV5-1
j_call: TRBJ2-5
d_call: -
clone_size: -
cdr3_nt: TGCGCCAGCAGCTTGGATTTCAGTCTCCAAGAGACCCAGTACTTC
cdr3_aa: CASSLDFSLQETQYF

v_call: TRBV10-2
j_call: TRBJ2-6
d_call: TRBD1
clone_size: -
cdr3_nt: TGCGCCAGCAGACCGGCAGGGGGCGTCTCTGGGGCCAACGTCCTGACTTTC
cdr3_aa: CASRPAGGVSGANVLTF

v_call: TRBV19
j_call: TRBJ1-2
d_call: -
clone_size: -
cdr3_nt: TGTGCCAGTAGTATAGATCACCGTACGGGGAACGGCTACACCTTC
cdr3_aa: CASSIDHRTGNGYTF

v_call: TRBV5-4
j_call: TRBJ2-3
d_call: TRBD2
clone_size: -
cdr3_nt: TGTGCCAGCAGCTTGGAACGGGGGGGCACAGATACGCAGTATTTT
cdr3_aa: CASSLERGGTDTQYF

v_call: TRBV9
j_call: TRBJ1-4
d_call: -
clone_size: -
cdr3_nt: TGTGCCAGCAGCGTAGGTGGGCAAGAGAATGAAAAACTGTTTTTT
cdr3_aa: CASSVGGQENEKLFF

v_call: TRBV3-1/TRBV3-2
j_call: TRBJ1-1
d_call: TRBD1
clone_size: few
cdr3_nt: TGTGCCAGCAGCCGCCTTGCGCTCGGACAGGGAAGGACTGAAGCTTTCTTT
cdr3_aa: CASSRLALGQGRTEAFF

v_call: TRBV3-1/TRBV3-2
j_call: TRBJ1-4
d_call: -
clone_size: -
cdr3_nt: TGTGCCAGCAGCCAAAAAAGCGGGGGAGGTAATGAAAAACTGTTTTTT
cdr3_aa: CASSQKSGGGNEKLFF

v_call: TRBV5-5
j_call: TRBJ1-1
d_call: TRBD1
clone_size: once
cdr3_nt: TGTGCCAGCAGCTTGGCGGACAGGGAAGCTTTCTTT
cdr3_aa: CASSLADREAFF

v_call: TRBV7-3
j_call: TRBJ2-3
d_call: -
clone_size: -
cdr3_nt: TGTGCCAGCAGCTTAACCGGGGTTCGCGCAGATACGCAGTATTTT
cdr3_aa: CASSLTGVRADTQYF

v_call: TRBV15
j_call: TRBJ1-6
d_call: -
clone_size: -
cdr3_nt: TGTGCCACCAGCAGAGATATACAGGGAAATTCACCCCTCCACTTT
cdr3_aa: CATSRDIQGNSPLHF

v_call: TRBV7-9
j_call: TRBJ2-7
d_call: TRBD1
clone_size: few
cdr3_nt: TGTGCCAGCAGCTCACAGGACAGGGTGATTCAGTACTTC
cdr3_aa: CASSSQDRVIQYF